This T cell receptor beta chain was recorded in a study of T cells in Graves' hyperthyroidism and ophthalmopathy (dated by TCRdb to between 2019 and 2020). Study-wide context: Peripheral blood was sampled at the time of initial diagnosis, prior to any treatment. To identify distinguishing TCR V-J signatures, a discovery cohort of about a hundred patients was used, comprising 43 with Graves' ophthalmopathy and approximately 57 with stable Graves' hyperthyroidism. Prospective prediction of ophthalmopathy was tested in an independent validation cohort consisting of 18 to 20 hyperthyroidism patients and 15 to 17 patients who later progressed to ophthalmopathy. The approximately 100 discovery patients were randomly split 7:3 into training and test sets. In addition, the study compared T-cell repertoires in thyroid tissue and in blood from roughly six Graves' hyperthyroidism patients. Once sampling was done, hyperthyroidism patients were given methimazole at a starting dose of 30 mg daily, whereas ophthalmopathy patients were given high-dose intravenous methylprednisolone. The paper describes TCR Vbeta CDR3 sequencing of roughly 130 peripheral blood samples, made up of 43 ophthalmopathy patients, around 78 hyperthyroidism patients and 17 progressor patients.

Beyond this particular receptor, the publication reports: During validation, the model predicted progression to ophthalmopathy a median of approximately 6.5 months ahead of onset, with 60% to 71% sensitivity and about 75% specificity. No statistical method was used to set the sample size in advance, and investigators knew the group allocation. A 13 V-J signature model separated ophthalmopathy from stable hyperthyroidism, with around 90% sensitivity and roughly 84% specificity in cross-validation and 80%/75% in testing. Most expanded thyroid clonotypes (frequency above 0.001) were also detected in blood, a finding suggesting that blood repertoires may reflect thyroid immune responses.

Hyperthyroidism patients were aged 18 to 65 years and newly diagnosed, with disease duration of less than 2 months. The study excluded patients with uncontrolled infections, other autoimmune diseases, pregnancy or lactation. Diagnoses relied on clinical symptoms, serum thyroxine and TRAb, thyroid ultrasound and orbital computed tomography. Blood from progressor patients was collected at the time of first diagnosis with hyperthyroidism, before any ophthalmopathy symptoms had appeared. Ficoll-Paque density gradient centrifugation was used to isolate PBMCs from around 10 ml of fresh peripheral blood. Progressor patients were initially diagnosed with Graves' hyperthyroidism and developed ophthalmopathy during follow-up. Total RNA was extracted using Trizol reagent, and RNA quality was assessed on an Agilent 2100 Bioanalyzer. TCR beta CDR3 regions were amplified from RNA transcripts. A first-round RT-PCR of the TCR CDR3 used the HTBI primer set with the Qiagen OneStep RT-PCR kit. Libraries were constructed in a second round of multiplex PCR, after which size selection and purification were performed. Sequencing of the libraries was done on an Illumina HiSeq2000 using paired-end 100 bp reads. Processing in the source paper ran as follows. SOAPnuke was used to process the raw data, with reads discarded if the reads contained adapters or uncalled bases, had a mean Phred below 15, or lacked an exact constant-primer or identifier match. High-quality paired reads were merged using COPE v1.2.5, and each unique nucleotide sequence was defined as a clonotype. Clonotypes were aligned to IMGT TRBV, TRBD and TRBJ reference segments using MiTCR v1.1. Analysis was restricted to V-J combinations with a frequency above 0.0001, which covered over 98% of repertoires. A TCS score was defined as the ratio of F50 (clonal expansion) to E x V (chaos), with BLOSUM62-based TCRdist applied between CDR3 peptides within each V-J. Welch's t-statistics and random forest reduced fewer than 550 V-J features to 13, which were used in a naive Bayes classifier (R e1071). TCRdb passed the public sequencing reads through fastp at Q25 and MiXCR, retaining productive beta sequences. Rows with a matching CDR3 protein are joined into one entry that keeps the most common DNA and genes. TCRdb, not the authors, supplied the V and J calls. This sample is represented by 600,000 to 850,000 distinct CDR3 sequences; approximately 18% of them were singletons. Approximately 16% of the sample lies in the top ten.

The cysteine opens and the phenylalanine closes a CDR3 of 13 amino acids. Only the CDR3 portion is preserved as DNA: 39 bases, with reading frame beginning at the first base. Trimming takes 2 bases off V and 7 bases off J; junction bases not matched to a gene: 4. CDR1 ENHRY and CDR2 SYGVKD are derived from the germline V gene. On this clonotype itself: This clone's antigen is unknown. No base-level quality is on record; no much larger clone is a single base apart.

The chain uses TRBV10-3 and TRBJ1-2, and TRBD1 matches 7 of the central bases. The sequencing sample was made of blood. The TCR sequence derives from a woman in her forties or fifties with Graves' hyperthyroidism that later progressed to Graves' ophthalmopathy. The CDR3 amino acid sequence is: CAISEEGAAGYTF. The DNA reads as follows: TGTGCCATCAGTGAGGAGGGGGCAGCTGGCTACACCTTC.